The 19 T cell receptor beta chains in this list originate from one sample, sequenced in a study of monozygotic twins with inflammatory bowel disease. TCRdb re-called the 5' RACE reads; every CDR3 protein appears as one record, without DNA. With over 350,000 distinct CDR3 sequences in the sample, the ten largest clones hold approximately 2.8%. Sequenced material: blood. The receptor set was obtained from a human donor with ulcerative colitis or Crohn's disease, or a healthy co-twin of an affected twin (not recorded which).

V usage is TRBV7-2 and J usage is TRBJ2-3; the TRBD2 assignment by TCRdb is unverifiable without DNA. The CDR3 is 15 amino acids. Germline V gene lookup returns CDR1 SGHTA and CDR2 FQGNSA. The CDR3 here is CASSLASGVGDTQYF.

The chain employs TRBV5-6 and TRBJ1-2. The CDR3 is made up of 16 amino acids. CDR1 SGHDT and CDR2 YYEEEE come from the germline V gene. The CDR3 protein is CASSRRQGGGYYGYTF.

The V and J genes are TRBV5-1 and TRBJ1-1. The germline gives CDR1 SGHRS, CDR2 YFSETQ. The CDR3 totals 15 residues. CDR3 sequence: CASSLAGNQNTEAFF.

This chain joins TRBV13 and TRBJ2-5; TCRdb indicates TRBD2, and absent DNA this call remains unverified. The V gene's germline CDR1 is PRHDT and CDR2 FYEKMQ (reference sequence). This CDR3 region has 17 residues. The CDR3 sequence: CASSLVQSGGAEETQYF.

This rearrangement joins TRBV12-3 or TRBV12-4 to TRBJ2-1. CDR3 length: 13 residues. CDR3: CASSLRLAHEQFF.

The gene calls are TRBV5-1 and TRBJ2-7; TCRdb gives TRBD1 as the D gene, but with no DNA this cannot be confirmed. CDR1 and CDR2 (germline): SGHRS, YFSETQ. This CDR3 is built from 14 residues. The chain's CDR3 is CASSLTTGINEQYF.

The chain carries TRBV3-1 and TRBJ2-5; TCRdb outputs TRBD2, but without DNA this stays unchecked. CDR1 and CDR2 from the germline V gene are LGHDT and YNNKEL (reference sequence). CDR3 length: 18 amino acids. The chain's CDR3 is CASSQEASGLTHQETQYF.

The chain employs TRBV7-9 and TRBJ2-1; the TCRdb D gene call, TRBD2, has no DNA to confirm it. This CDR3 spans 15 amino acids. The V gene's germline CDR1 is SEHNR and CDR2 FQNEAQ (reference sequence). CDR3 region: CASRPGLAGYNEQFF.

The V and J genes are TRBV6-5 and TRBJ2-3. Germline V gene sequence: CDR1 MNHEY, CDR2 SVGAGI. The CDR3 has 15 amino acids. CDR3 amino acids: CASSYGSHRTDTQYF.

J is TRBJ1-2 and V is TRBV29-1; without DNA, the TCRdb call of TRBD1 cannot be checked. The CDR3 runs 13 residues. Germline values: CDR1 SQVTM, CDR2 ANQGSEA. CDR3 loop: CSLRTGGAGGYTF.

The rearrangement links TRBV27 to TRBJ2-7. The length of the CDR3 is 13 residues. Germline loops: CDR1 MNHEY, CDR2 SMNVEV (reference sequence). This chain's CDR3 is CASSLNEAYEQYF.

The V gene is TRBV4-3, the J gene TRBJ2-3; the D call from TCRdb, TRBD1, cannot be confirmed without DNA. The CDR3 extends over 19 amino acids. Germline CDR1 LGHNA, CDR2 YSLEER. This chain's CDR3 is CASSQDDESAGSPTDTQYF.

The V and J genes are TRBV11-3 and TRBJ2-5; TCRdb reports TRBD1, a call that lacks DNA to check it against. In germline, CDR1 is SGHNT, CDR2 YENEEA. This CDR3 has 14 amino acids. The chain's CDR3 is CASSASTGSGAQYF.

CDR3 loop: CASSGALAGGANVLTF. The chain couples TRBV27 to TRBJ2-6; the D call from TCRdb, TRBD2, cannot be confirmed without DNA. Germline V gene data show CDR1 as MNHEY and CDR2 as SMNVEV (reference sequence). This CDR3 contains 16 residues.

The rearrangement links TRBV6-5 to TRBJ2-2. The CDR3 loop spans 19 amino acids. Germline V gene lookup returns CDR1 MNHEY and CDR2 SVGAGI. The CDR3 is CASSYEALSVDSNTGELFF.

The gene calls are TRBV5-1 and TRBJ2-7; TCRdb gives TRBD1 as the D gene, but with no DNA this cannot be confirmed. The CDR3 sequence is 14 residues long. Per the germline V gene, CDR1 is SGHRS and CDR2 is YFSETQ. CDR3: CASSLAVRGYEQYF.

The rearrangement joins TRBV6-5 to TRBJ2-7; the TCRdb call, TRBD1, lacks DNA for checking. Per the germline V gene, CDR1 is MNHEY and CDR2 is SVGAGI. The length of the CDR3 is 17 residues. The CDR3 spells CASSYLDGTGASYEQYF.

This chain uses TRBV7-2 with TRBJ1-4. CDR1 is SGHTA and CDR2 is FQGNSA in the germline V gene. This CDR3 comprises 13 residues. Here the CDR3 reads CASSLRFNEKLFF.

This chain links TRBV5-8 with TRBJ1-2; TCRdb outputs TRBD1, but without DNA this stays unchecked. The CDR3 runs to 15 residues. CDR1 and CDR2 from the germline V gene are SGHTS and YDEGEE. The CDR3 is CASSLGDDRIYGYTF. The full variable domain, with the rest looked up from reference TRBV5-8 and TRBJ1-2, is EAGVTQSPTHLIKTRGQQATLRCSPISGHTSVYWYQQALGLGLQFLLWYDEGEERNRGNFPPRFSGRQFPNYSSELNVNALELEDSALYLCASSLGDDRIYGYTFGSGTRLTVV.